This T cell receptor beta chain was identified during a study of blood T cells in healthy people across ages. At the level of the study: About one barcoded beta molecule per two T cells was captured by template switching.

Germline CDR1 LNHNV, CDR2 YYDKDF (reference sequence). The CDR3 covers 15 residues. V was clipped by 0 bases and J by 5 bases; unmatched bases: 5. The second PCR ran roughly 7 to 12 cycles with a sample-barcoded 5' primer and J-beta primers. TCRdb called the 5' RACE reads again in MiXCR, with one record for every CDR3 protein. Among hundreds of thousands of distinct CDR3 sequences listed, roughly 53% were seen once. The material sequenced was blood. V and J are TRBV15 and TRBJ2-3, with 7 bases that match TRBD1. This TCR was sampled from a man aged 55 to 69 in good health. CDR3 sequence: CATSRDGTALDTQYF. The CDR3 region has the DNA TGTGCCACCAGCAGAGATGGGACAGCTCTAGATACGCAGTATTTT.